These 25 T cell receptor beta chains came from one sample sequenced in a study of CD8+CD57+ T cells in acquired aplastic anemia. TCR beta VDJ and CDR3 profiling used genomic DNA as template. One entry per CDR3 protein results from TCRdb running MiXCR on the reads. This table has around 180,000 distinct CDR3 sequences, just under 65% appearing once. Material: sorted CD4+, CD8+, or CD8+CD57+ T cells (not recorded which) from PBMCs. All receptors come from a human donor in good health.

At least ten counts were recorded for this clonotype. The V gene is TRBV5-8, the J gene TRBJ2-6; tentatively, D is TRBD1 (6 bases). CDR1 SGHTS and CDR2 YDEGEE come from the germline V gene. The CDR3 is 18 amino acids. The V end lost 0 bases, the J end lost 0 bases, and 13 bases lay between the germline ends. The DNA for the CDR3 is TGTGCCAGCAGCTTGGGGGGGCTATTAACCTCTGGGGCCAACGTCCTGACTTTC. It is translated as CASSLGGLLTSGANVLTF.

This clonotype has at least ten counts. The chain carries TRBV19 and TRBJ1-1; 7 positions agree with TRBD1. Unmatched junction bases numbered 7, after V lost 6 bases and J lost 6 bases. The length of the CDR3 is 13 residues. Germline V gene sequence: CDR1 LNHDA, CDR2 SQIVND (reference sequence). CDR3 in amino acids: CASSLTGTAEAFF. The DNA for the CDR3 is TGTGCCAGTAGCCTGACCGGGACAGCTGAAGCTTTCTTT.

The table lists this clonotype with many counts. This chain joins TRBV12-3 or TRBV12-4 and TRBJ2-6; the D is unclear. V gave up 3 bases and J gave up 0 bases, with 12 bases separating them. The CDR3 extends over 17 amino acids. CDR3 coding DNA: TGTGCCAGCAGTTTCGAGATCGGATACTCTGGGGCCAACGTCCTGACTTTC. Protein product: CASSFEIGYSGANVLTF.

In this sample, this clonotype turned up many times. CDR3 sequence: CSASQPRQTQYF. In nucleotides, the CDR3 is TGCAGTGCTAGTCAGCCCCGACAGACCCAGTACTTC. The gene calls are TRBV20-1 and TRBJ2-5, with D unclear. V was pared by 3 bases and J by 6 bases, with 11 bases between. Per germline, CDR1 DFQATT and CDR2 SNEGSKA (reference sequence). This CDR3 contains 12 residues.

The chain couples TRBV24-1 to TRBJ1-2, with D tentatively TRBD1 (5 bases). Germline V lookup: CDR1 KGHDR, CDR2 SFDVKD. The ends were cut back, 5 bases at V and 5 bases at J, with 23 bases in the middle. The CDR3 is made up of 17 amino acids. The CDR3 loop reads CATSANQQQGSIYGYTF. CDR3 in DNA: TGTGCCACCAGTGCGAACCAACAGCAGGGATCAATTTATGGCTACACCTTC.

The chain has TRBV6-1 and TRBJ2-7; D is ambiguous. The germline V gene encodes CDR1 MNHNS and CDR2 SASEGT. Trimming took 7 bases from V and 4 from J, leaving 5 bases between them. This CDR3 has 10 residues. CDR3 DNA sequence: TGTGCCAGCAAAGGTTACGAGCAGTACTTC. This translates into CASKGYEQYF.

This clonotype was detected only once. This chain joins TRBV9 and TRBJ1-1; unclear D gene. CDR3 length equals 14 residues. Germline V lookup: CDR1 SGDLS, CDR2 YYNGEE. Trimming took off 0 bases at V and 2 bases at J, with 8 bases between the two ends. The CDR3 coding sequence is TGTGCCAGCAGCGTAGCAACAGCAAACACTGAAGCTTTCTTT. Translation: CASSVATANTEAFF.

V usage is TRBV20-1 and J usage is TRBJ1-1; no definite D call. V dropped 0 bases and J dropped 1 base, with 9 bases sitting between them. The V gene's germline CDR1 is DFQATT and CDR2 SNEGSKA (reference sequence). The CDR3 runs 14 residues. CDR3 nucleotide sequence: TGCAGTGCTAGAGAAGGACGGGAGAACACTGAAGCTTTCTTT. It specifies CSAREGRENTEAFF.

This clonotype was recorded at least ten times. The V call is TRBV28, the J call TRBJ2-5, with 7 nucleotides matching TRBD1. Germline CDR1 MDHEN, CDR2 SYDVKM. The junction had 6 bases not matched to a gene; V was cut back by 4 bases and J by 4 bases. The CDR3 is 14 amino acids. The CDR3 loop reads CASSSLNRGETQYF. The CDR3 nucleotides are TGTGCCAGCAGTTCCCTTAACAGGGGAGAGACCCAGTACTTC.

This clonotype was counted ten times or more. The chain uses TRBV19 and TRBJ2-2, with D possibly matching TRBD2 (6 bases). The CDR3 consists of 16 residues. V gave up 6 bases and J gave up 1 base, with 15 bases separating them. The germline V gene encodes CDR1 LNHDA and CDR2 SQIVND (reference sequence). The CDR3 sequence is CASRPGGRRNTGELFF. The CDR3 region has the DNA TGTGCCAGTAGACCCGGGGGACGGAGGAACACCGGGGAGCTGTTTTTT.

The genes are TRBV2 and TRBJ1-2, with a tentative D call TRBD1 (5 bases). V lost 7 bases, J lost 1 base, and 13 bases lay in between. The germline V gene encodes CDR1 SNHLY and CDR2 FYNNEI. CDR3 length equals 14 residues. CDR3 region: CASKPLTVNYGYTF. CDR3 DNA sequence: TGTGCCAGCAAACCATTGACAGTTAACTATGGCTACACCTTC.

This clonotype occurred many times. This chain uses TRBV6-6 with TRBJ1-2; a weak D match, TRBD1 (5 bases). The CDR3 runs to 13 residues. CDR1 MNHNY and CDR2 SVGAGI come from the germline V gene (reference sequence). Trimming removed 0 bases at V and 8 bases at J, with 10 bases between. The CDR3 region is CASSYSSRAGYTF. The CDR3 region has the DNA TGTGCCAGCAGTTACTCTAGCAGGGCCGGCTACACCTTC.

Written as DNA, the CDR3 is TGTGCCAGCAGGTCACCGGGACCGACGGTAACTGAAGCTTTCTTT. This sequence encodes CASRSPGPTVTEAFF. The chain is built from TRBV7-9 and TRBJ1-1, with D perhaps matching TRBD1 (5 bases). Germline CDR1 is SEHNR and CDR2 is FQNEAQ (reference sequence). The CDR3 sequence is 15 residues long. The V end was cut by 6 bases, the J end by 5 bases, with 19 bases between.

V usage is TRBV20-1 and J usage is TRBJ2-7, with D perhaps matching TRBD1 or TRBD2 (5 bases each). The CDR3 has 14 residues. CDR1 is DFQATT, CDR2 SNEGSKA, per germline (reference sequence). The V and J ends lost 3 bases and 2 bases respectively, with 14 bases between them. The CDR3 DNA is TGCAGTGCTAGCTCACGGGACCGAACCTACGAGCAGTACTTC. Its translation is CSASSRDRTYEQYF.

The chain links TRBV20-1 to TRBJ2-1; D uncertain. The CDR3 covers 11 residues. V was clipped by 3 bases and J by 8 bases, with 8 bases between them. Germline CDR1 DFQATT, CDR2 SNEGSKA (reference sequence). The CDR3 sequence: CSASRIDEQFF. Written as DNA, the CDR3 is TGCAGTGCTAGCCGGATCGATGAGCAGTTCTTC.

This chain joins TRBV14 and TRBJ2-7; 7 positions match TRBD1. The CDR3 contains 14 residues. Trimming took 2 bases from V and 3 from J; bases not matched to a gene: 4. CDR1 is SGHDN and CDR2 is FVKESK in the germline V gene. The DNA of the CDR3 is TGTGCCAGCAGCCAACCGGGACAGAGCTACGAGCAGTACTTC. Protein sequence: CASSQPGQSYEQYF.

In regard to this clonotype: The junction departs from germline at one end; a sequencing error may be responsible. This chain connects TRBV2 to TRBJ2-3; tentative D call: TRBD1 (6 bases). CDR3 size: 14 residues. Germline assignment: CDR1 SNHLY and CDR2 FYNNEI. CDR3 region: CASGEVDRTDTQYF. CDR3 coding DNA: TGTGCCAGCGGTGAGGTTGACAGGACAGATACGCAGTATTTT.

The J gene is TRBJ1-1, the V gene TRBV20-1, with D possibly being TRBD1 (6 bases). The CDR3 consists of 13 residues. Trimming removed 6 bases at V and 4 bases at J, with 15 bases between. The germline gives CDR1 DFQATT, CDR2 SNEGSKA (reference sequence). Written as DNA, the CDR3 is TGCAGTGCGGCACACAGGGTGTTCACTGAAGCTTTCTTT. This translates into CSAAHRVFTEAFF.

This clonotype was counted many times. The chain is built from TRBV12-3 or TRBV12-4 and TRBJ1-1, with TRBD1 as a possible D gene (5 bases). CDR3 length: 14 residues. Trimming left V 5 bases short and J 4 bases short, with 14 bases between. CDR3 in DNA: TGTGCCAGCAGTACCAGGGTTACTGGCACTGAAGCTTTCTTT. It is translated as CASSTRVTGTEAFF.

This sequence joins TRBV7-9 and TRBJ2-3, with a possible D match to TRBD2 (5 bases). The germline CDR1 and CDR2 sequences are SEHNR and FQNEAQ (reference sequence). V lost 1 base and J 6 bases, leaving 17 bases between the germline ends. The CDR3 runs to 16 residues. CDR3 DNA sequence: TGTGCCAGCAGCTTAGTCGGCGGGTCCGGGGAGGATACGCAGTATTTT. This translates into CASSLVGGSGEDTQYF.

This clonotype was seen repeatedly, ten times or more. V gene TRBV15 combines with J gene TRBJ2-3, with TRBD2 matching over 10 bases. This CDR3 comprises 15 residues. Germline CDR1 is LNHNV and CDR2 is YYDKDF (reference sequence). Trimming cost V 2 bases and J 5 bases; bases outside gene matches: 4. The CDR3 coding sequence is TGTGCCACCAGCAGAACTAGCGGGGCCGAAGATACGCAGTATTTT. Encoded protein: CATSRTSGAEDTQYF.

Written as DNA, the CDR3 is TGTGCCATCAGGGATCAGGGAAGGGGCCAAGAGACCCAGTACTTC. Translated, it gives CAIRDQGRGQETQYF. The gene calls are TRBV10-3 and TRBJ2-5; D is possibly TRBD1 (5 bases). Per germline, CDR1 ENHRY and CDR2 SYGVKD. With 6 bases removed from V and 1 base from J, the gap between germline ends came to 15 bases. CDR3 length equals 15 residues.

This clonotype has more than one count but fewer than ten. The rearrangement links TRBV19 to TRBJ2-7; D might be TRBD1 (6 bases). The CDR3 has 14 amino acids. Germline V gene data show CDR1 as LNHDA and CDR2 as SQIVND (reference sequence). With 6 bases removed from V and 3 bases from J, the gap between germline ends came to 15 bases. This CDR3 reads CASRPDRTVYEQYF. The CDR3 nucleotides are TGTGCCAGTAGACCTGACAGGACTGTCTACGAGCAGTACTTC.

On this clonotype itself: A read error is possible here, since a much larger clone lies one base away. The rearrangement links TRBV6-5 to TRBJ1-1; TRBD1 matches 9 bases. The CDR3 is 15 residues long. Germline CDR1 and CDR2: MNHEY and SVGAGI. The CDR3 sequence is CAISEAGQGKTGAFF. Written as DNA, the CDR3 is TGTGCCATCAGTGAGGCGGGACAGGGTAAAACTGGAGCTTTCTTT.

The chain is built from TRBV6-1 and TRBJ2-7; a possible D gene is TRBD1 (6 bases). Germline CDR1 MNHNS, CDR2 SASEGT. V lost 5 bases and J 6 bases, leaving 14 bases between the germline ends. The CDR3 runs to 13 residues. The CDR3 region has the DNA TGTGCCAGCAGTTACGCAGGGGCGAGCGAGCAGTACTTC. This sequence encodes CASSYAGASEQYF.